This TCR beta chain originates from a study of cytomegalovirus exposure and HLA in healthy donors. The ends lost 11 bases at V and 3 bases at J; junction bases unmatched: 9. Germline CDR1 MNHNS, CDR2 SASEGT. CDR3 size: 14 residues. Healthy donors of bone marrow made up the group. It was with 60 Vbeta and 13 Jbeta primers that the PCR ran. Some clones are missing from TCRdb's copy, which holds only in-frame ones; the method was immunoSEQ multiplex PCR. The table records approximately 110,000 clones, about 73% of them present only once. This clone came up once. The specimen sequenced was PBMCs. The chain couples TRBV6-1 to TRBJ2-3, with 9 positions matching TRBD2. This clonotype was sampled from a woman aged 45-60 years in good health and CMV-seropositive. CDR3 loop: CARGAGGPTDTQYF. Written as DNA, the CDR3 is TGTGCCCGTGGGGCGGGGGGGCCAACAGATACGCAGTATTTT.